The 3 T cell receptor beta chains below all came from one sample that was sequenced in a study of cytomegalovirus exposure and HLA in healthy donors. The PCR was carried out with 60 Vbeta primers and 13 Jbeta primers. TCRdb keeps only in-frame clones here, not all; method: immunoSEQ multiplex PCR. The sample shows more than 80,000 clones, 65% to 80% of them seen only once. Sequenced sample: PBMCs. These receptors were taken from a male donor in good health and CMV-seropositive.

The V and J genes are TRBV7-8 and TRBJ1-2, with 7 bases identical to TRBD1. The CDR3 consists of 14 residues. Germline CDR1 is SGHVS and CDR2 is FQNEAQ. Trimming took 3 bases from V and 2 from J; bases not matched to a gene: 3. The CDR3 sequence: CASSLEGGNYGYTF. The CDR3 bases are TGTGCCAGCAGCTTGGAAGGGGGCAACTATGGCTACACCTTC.

The CDR3 DNA is TGTGCCAGCGCAGATGAGCGGGGGGGCTTTGGCAATGAGCAGTTCTTC. Translated, it gives CASADERGGFGNEQFF. The chain links TRBV28 to TRBJ2-1; 10 bases fit TRBD2. V shed 8 bases and J 6 bases; nucleotides not matched to a gene: 13. CDR3 length equals 16 residues. CDR1 MDHEN and CDR2 SYDVKM come from the germline V gene.

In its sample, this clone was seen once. The CDR3 loop is CAISPGQGGADTQYF. In DNA form, the CDR3 reads TGTGCCATCAGCCCGGGACAGGGGGGTGCAGATACGCAGTATTTT. The chain carries TRBV10-3 and TRBJ2-3; 11 bases map to TRBD1. J was trimmed by 4 bases and V by 6 bases; bases with no gene match: 6. The V gene's germline CDR1 is ENHRY and CDR2 SYGVKD. The CDR3 sequence is 15 residues long.